The 11 T cell receptor beta chains in this list originate from one sample, sequenced in a study of CD8 T cells in ankylosing spondylitis. TCRdb reprocessed the 5' RACE reads via MiXCR and lists one record per CDR3 protein. The sample carries 200,000 to 300,000 distinct CDR3 sequences, roughly 8% recorded once. The sample consisted of blood, either unsorted or a sorted T cell fraction (not recorded which). The receptors were sampled from a female donor with ankylosing spondylitis or in good health (not recorded which).

This clonotype was seen at least ten times. CDR3 in DNA: TGTGCCAGCAGTTTAGCTCCAGGGAGAGCTGGGGCCAACGTCCTGACTTTC. This translates into CASSLAPGRAGANVLTF. The chain joins TRBV12-3 or TRBV12-4 to TRBJ2-6; D assignment may be TRBD1 or TRBD2 (5 bases each). The V gene lost 0 bases and the J gene lost 2 bases, with 11 bases spanning the gap. The CDR3 contains 17 residues.

There are many counts of this clonotype. This rearrangement joins TRBV6-1 to TRBJ2-6; D unclear. The V and J ends lost 5 bases and 0 bases respectively, with 11 bases between them. The CDR3 length is 16 residues. Looked up from germline, CDR1 is MNHNS and CDR2 is SASEGT. The DNA of the CDR3 is TGTGCCAGCAGTACCAGGACGGTCTCTGGGGCCAACGTCCTGACTTTC. Translated: CASSTRTVSGANVLTF.

In its sample, this clonotype was seen a few times. The chain carries TRBV11-3 and TRBJ2-2, with 14 bases fitting TRBD2. The length of the CDR3 is 18 residues. CDR1 and CDR2 from the germline V gene are SGHNT and YENEEA. V lost 4 bases to trimming and J lost 5 bases; unmatched junction nucleotides: 9. The DNA of the CDR3 is TGTGCCAGCAGCTCCGAGGGAGGACTAGCGGGAGGTACCGGGGAGCTGTTTTTT. Translated: CASSSEGGLAGGTGELFF.

The table lists this clonotype with many counts. The CDR3 is CASSSTGRHYGYTF. The CDR3 coding sequence is TGTGCCAGCAGCTCGACAGGACGGCACTATGGCTACACCTTC. The chain has TRBV11-2 and TRBJ1-2, with D tentatively TRBD1 (6 bases). The germline V and J ends were trimmed by 4 bases and 3 bases, with 12 bases remaining between them. Germline lookup yields CDR1 SGHAT and CDR2 FQNNGV. This CDR3 contains 14 residues. Filled out from reference TRBV11-2 and TRBJ1-2, the complete variable domain reads EAGVAQSPRYKIIEKRQSVAFWCNPISGHATLYWYQQILGQGPKLLIQFQNNGVVDDSQLPKDRFSAERLKGVDSTLKIQPAKLEDSAVYLCASSSTGRHYGYTFGSGTRLTVV.

This clonotype has just a few counts. The V and J genes are TRBV5-3 and TRBJ1-2, with D maybe TRBD1 (6 bases). TRBV5-3 is an ORF, with its function uncertain. The CDR3 is 18 residues long. Trimming pared 4 bases from V and 2 bases from J, leaving 24 bases between. The CDR3 sequence is CARSPRVGHHHWNYGYTF. CDR3 DNA: TGTGCCAGAAGCCCGAGGGTGGGACATCACCACTGGAACTATGGCTACACCTTC.

In its sample, this clonotype was seen many times. J is TRBJ2-4 and V is TRBV20-1; TRBD1 is a possible D gene (8 bases). The CDR3 totals 14 residues. The V end lost 6 bases, the J end lost 6 bases, and 18 bases lay between the germline ends. Germline CDR1 reads DFQATT; CDR2 reads SNEGSKA (reference sequence). The CDR3 DNA reads as TGCAGTGCGCCACAGGGGGGGGGCCCAAACATTCAGTACTTC. Protein: CSAPQGGGPNIQYF.

For the CDR3, the DNA is TGTGCCAGCAGTGGAGCATTGACCGGGGAGCTGTTTTTT. Translating gives CASSGALTGELFF. This chain joins TRBV6-1 and TRBJ2-2; D is unclear. Per germline, CDR1 MNHNS and CDR2 SASEGT. The CDR3 is made up of 13 amino acids. V was cut by 4 bases and J by 5 bases, with 8 bases left in between.

The CDR3 is CASSLASVASTDTQYF. DNA of the CDR3: TGTGCCAGCAGCCTCGCTAGCGTCGCTAGCACAGATACGCAGTATTTT. The chain carries TRBV7-2 and TRBJ2-3, with D perhaps matching TRBD2 (6 bases). Deletions cut 5 bases from V and 0 bases from J, with 15 bases between. The CDR3 contains 16 residues. Germline V gene lookup returns CDR1 SGHTA and CDR2 FQGNSA.

This clonotype was observed many times. V and J are TRBV24-1 and TRBJ2-1; D possibly matches TRBD1 or TRBD2 (6 bases each). The CDR3 sequence is 14 residues long. Per the germline V gene, CDR1 is KGHDR and CDR2 is SFDVKD. V lost 4 bases and J lost 9, with 15 bases in between. Here the CDR3 reads CATSDRGPFSEQFF. CDR3 sequence (DNA): TGTGCCACCAGTGACCGGGGGCCCTTCAGTGAGCAGTTCTTC.

The chain couples TRBV20-1 to TRBJ2-1; 16 bases match TRBD2. Germline lookup yields CDR1 DFQATT and CDR2 SNEGSKA (reference sequence). V was clipped by 5 bases and J by 1 base; unmatched bases: 23. This CDR3 region has 23 residues. The CDR3 reads CSAPRDLWKEGLAGGESYNEQFF. In DNA form, the CDR3 reads TGCAGTGCTCCCCGGGACCTCTGGAAAGAGGGACTAGCGGGAGGGGAGTCCTACAATGAGCAGTTCTTC.

This clonotype was observed many times. The chain couples TRBV9 to TRBJ1-2; TRBD1 matches 10 bases. J gave up 4 bases and V 5 bases, and 5 bases lay outside the gene matches. This CDR3 is built from 14 residues. CDR1 and CDR2 (germline): SGDLS, YYNGEE. CDR3 region: CASREGQGIYGYTF. CDR3 coding DNA: TGTGCCAGCAGAGAGGGACAGGGGATCTATGGCTACACCTTC.